The rows below give T cell receptor beta chains drawn from one sample of a study of brain T cells in children with intractable seizures. TCRdb's table, derived via immunoSEQ multiplex PCR, lists solely in-frame clones and lacks some. The top ten hold 5% to 7% of the sample, which has approximately 330,000 clones, 85% to 95% seen once. This sample comprised peripheral blood, obtained 5 to 6 months after surgery. These receptors came from a boy less than two years old with tuberous sclerosis and intractable seizures. Both conserved end residues are part of each CDR3. D genes are given only for firm matches. Size is stated for part of the rows, as once, few or many counts, or as a class when the clone is expanded.

abundance	v_gene	d_gene	j_gene	CDR3aa	CDR3nt
-	TRBV20-1	-	TRBJ1-6	CSAGSPLHF	TGCAGTGCTGGCTCACCCCTCCACTTT
-	TRBV27	-	TRBJ2-1	CASSLKGDTGWEQFF	TGTGCCAGCAGTTTAAAAGGGGACACCGGTTGGGAGCAGTTCTTC
-	TRBV2	TRBD2	TRBJ2-1	CASSAWRGENNEQFF	TGTGCCAGCAGTGCTTGGCGGGGGGAAAACAATGAGCAGTTCTTC
-	TRBV5-1	-	TRBJ1-2	CASKRDNYGYTF	TGCGCCAGTAAGCGGGACAACTATGGCTACACCTTC
-	TRBV7-9	-	TRBJ1-4	CASSLKLSGLEKLFF	TGTGCCAGCAGCTTAAAGTTGTCGGGCCTTGAAAAACTGTTTTTT
-	TRBV30	-	TRBJ1-6	CAWRGGVGNSPLHF	TGTGCCTGGAGAGGAGGGGTCGGTAATTCACCCCTCCACTTT
-	TRBV6-5	-	TRBJ2-7	CASSYSLGVYEQYF	TGTGCCAGCAGTTACTCTTTGGGGGTCTACGAGCAGTACTTC
-	TRBV4-1	-	TRBJ2-1	CASSQTSYNEQFF	TGCGCCAGCAGCCAAACTAGCTACAATGAGCAGTTCTTC
-	TRBV7-2	-	TRBJ1-3	CASRKAGDSGNTIYF	TGTGCCAGCAGAAAAGCAGGGGACTCTGGAAACACCATATATTTT
-	TRBV5-1	TRBD2	TRBJ2-1	CASSSASGGAYEQFF	TGCGCCAGCAGCTCAGCTAGCGGGGGGGCCTATGAGCAGTTCTTC
-	TRBV28	-	TRBJ2-1	CASNGNTYNEQFF	TGTGCCAGCAATGGAAATACCTACAATGAGCAGTTCTTC
-	TRBV18	-	TRBJ2-1	CASSPKGEFGVDEQFF	TGTGCCAGCTCACCAAAGGGGGAGTTTGGGGTAGATGAGCAGTTCTTC
many	TRBV6-5	TRBD2	TRBJ2-3	CASREGLASDTQYF	TGTGCCAGCAGGGAGGGACTAGCGTCAGATACGCAGTATTTT
-	TRBV30	-	TRBJ1-5	CAWSVQGGNQPQHF	TGTGCCTGGAGTGTACAGGGTGGCAATCAGCCCCAGCATTTT
-	TRBV19	-	TRBJ2-6	CASSILGAAGANVLTF	TGTGCCAGTAGTATACTCGGGGCGGCCGGGGCCAACGTCCTGACTTTC
once	TRBV11-2	-	TRBJ2-2	CASSMTVPAGELFF	TGTGCCAGCAGCATGACAGTGCCGGCCGGGGAGCTGTTTTTT
-	TRBV19	-	TRBJ1-2	CASSTHTPWTTRYGYTF	TGTGCCAGTAGTACACATACACCCTGGACGACCCGCTATGGCTACACCTTC
-	TRBV5-4	TRBD2	TRBJ2-5	CASSSIGTSGVALEETQYF	TGTGCCAGCAGCTCTATTGGGACTAGCGGGGTGGCCCTGGAGGAGACCCAGTACTTC
-	TRBV4-1	TRBD2	TRBJ2-3	CASSQVSGRAFSTDTQYF	TGCGCCAGCAGTCAAGTTAGCGGGAGGGCCTTTAGCACAGATACGCAGTATTTT
once	TRBV5-1	-	TRBJ1-1	CASSPIGGENTEAFF	TGCGCCAGCAGCCCCATCGGGGGGGAGAACACTGAAGCTTTCTTT
-	TRBV3-1/TRBV3-2	-	TRBJ1-6	CASSQGYQGTPLHF	TGTGCCAGCAGCCAAGGGTATCAGGGTACACCCCTCCACTTT
-	TRBV21-1	-	TRBJ1-4	CASSKEGAYRFATNEKLFF	TGTGCCAGCAGCAAAGAGGGGGCTTACAGGTTTGCAACTAATGAAAAACTGTTTTTT
-	TRBV19	-	TRBJ1-1	CASSILGPTTEAFF	TGTGCCAGTAGTATCTTAGGACCAACCACTGAAGCTTTCTTT
-	TRBV11-2	-	TRBJ2-2	CASSFWPPNTGELFF	TGTGCCAGCAGCTTTTGGCCACCGAACACCGGGGAGCTGTTTTTT
-	TRBV6-6	TRBD1	TRBJ1-6	CASSASDRVRHSPLHF	TGTGCCAGCAGTGCCTCGGACAGGGTTCGTCATTCACCCCTCCACTTT
-	TRBV30	-	TRBJ1-2	CAWSVRRQNSYGYTF	TGTGCCTGGAGTGTACGGCGGCAGAACAGCTATGGCTACACCTTC
once	TRBV10-3	-	TRBJ2-5	CAISEPRETQYF	TGTGCCATCAGTGAGCCGCGGGAGACCCAGTACTTC
once	TRBV14	-	TRBJ2-3	CASSQDLIGTQYF	TGTGCCAGCAGCCAAGATCTAATTGGTACGCAGTATTTT
-	TRBV7-9	-	TRBJ1-2	CASSNTQWVGGYTF	TGTGCCAGCAGCAATACTCAATGGGTGGGTGGCTACACCTTC
-	TRBV19	-	TRBJ1-6	CATGQKLFNSPLHF	TGTGCCACCGGACAGAAGCTCTTCAATTCACCCCTCCACTTT
-	TRBV24-1	-	TRBJ1-1	CATSDLLGTEAFF	TGTGCCACCAGTGATTTGCTCGGAACTGAAGCTTTCTTT
-	TRBV20-1	-	TRBJ2-7	CSASNVRYEQYF	TGCAGTGCTAGTAATGTCCGTTACGAGCAGTACTTC
-	TRBV3-1/TRBV3-2	-	TRBJ2-7	CASSQDPGVYEQYF	TGTGCCAGCAGCCAAGATCCAGGGGTCTACGAGCAGTACTTC
-	TRBV4-2	TRBD2	TRBJ2-7	CASRPSGGDLYEQYF	TGTGCCAGCAGACCGAGCGGGGGAGACCTCTACGAGCAGTACTTC
-	TRBV4-1	-	TRBJ2-5	CASSPAGFQETQYF	TGCGCCAGCAGCCCCGCCGGGTTCCAAGAGACCCAGTACTTC
-	TRBV30	-	TRBJ2-1	CAWSPGFSEQFF	TGTGCCTGGAGCCCGGGCTTTTCCGAGCAGTTCTTC
-	TRBV5-6	-	TRBJ2-7	CASSLLSDEQYF	TGTGCCAGCAGCTTACTCTCTGACGAGCAGTACTTC
-	TRBV9	-	TRBJ1-2	CASSANPQGGYGYTF	TGTGCCAGCAGCGCCAACCCCCAGGGAGGCTATGGCTACACCTTC
-	TRBV6-6	-	TRBJ1-2	CATTRGDGYTF	TGTGCCACCACAAGGGGGGACGGCTACACCTTC
-	TRBV3-1/TRBV3-2	-	TRBJ1-3	CASSRRGGNTIYF	TGTGCCAGCAGCCGGAGGGGGGGTAACACCATATATTTT
-	TRBV21-1	-	TRBJ1-2	CASTLGTEPKPNYGYTF	TGTGCCAGCACCCTGGGGACGGAACCAAAACCTAACTATGGCTACACCTTC
-	TRBV6-5	-	TRBJ2-2	CASIKKPTGYGELFF	TGTGCCAGCATCAAAAAACCAACAGGGTACGGGGAGCTGTTTTTT
-	TRBV11-2	-	TRBJ1-3	CASSLMGVAGNTIYF	TGTGCCAGCAGCTTAATGGGTGTTGCTGGAAACACCATATATTTT
-	TRBV24-1	-	TRBJ2-1	CATSVAPLHEQFF	TGTGCCACCAGTGTTGCCCCGCTGCATGAGCAGTTCTTC
-	TRBV2	-	TRBJ2-7	CASSEAFYEQYF	TGTGCCAGCAGTGAAGCCTTCTACGAGCAGTACTTC
-	TRBV11-3	TRBD2	TRBJ2-1	CASSSLKGLADNEQFF	TGTGCCAGCAGCTCCTTAAAAGGGCTAGCGGACAATGAGCAGTTCTTC
-	TRBV6-5	TRBD2	TRBJ2-1	CASSRSGGNEQFF	TGTGCCAGCAGTCGGTCGGGAGGGAATGAGCAGTTCTTC
-	TRBV7-2	TRBD1	TRBJ2-5	CASSWDSQQETQYF	TGTGCCAGCAGCTGGGACAGCCAACAAGAGACCCAGTACTTC
-	TRBV7-3	TRBD2	TRBJ2-1	CASSLGGGNEQFF	TGTGCCAGCAGCTTAGGCGGGGGGAATGAGCAGTTCTTC
-	TRBV7-9	TRBD2	TRBJ2-1	CASSARTSREDEQFF	TGTGCCAGCAGCGCGAGGACTAGCCGGGAGGATGAGCAGTTCTTC
-	TRBV13	TRBD2	TRBJ2-1	CASSLSSGGDEQFF	TGTGCCAGCAGCTTATCCTCGGGAGGAGATGAGCAGTTCTTC